This T cell receptor beta chain stems from a study of human T cells and chemical hapten exposure (dated by TCRdb to the early 2020s). Concerning the study at large: For sensitization, 2% DPC in acetone was applied to a roughly 2 cm by roughly 2 cm area of upper inner arm skin. Throughout the study period of 20 to 30 weeks, patients also received therapeutic DPC doses to the scalp every week. Patch testing on the upper back used Finn chambers containing 0.01% DPC, with scoring done after 6 days according to International Contact Dermatitis Research Group standards. Most of the patients in the cohort were female, and the cohort covered alopecia areata with under or over 50% scalp involvement, alopecia totalis and alopecia universalis. The libraries were sequenced as a pool, and the TCR yield per sample differed mostly because of small variations in library volumes within the pool. Peripheral blood TCR repertoire changes were tracked in vivo in alopecia patients during primary and secondary sensitization to the hapten diphenylcyclopropenone (DPC). Blood was sampled from patients pre-sensitization (week 0) and at 2, 6 and about 24 weeks after DPC sensitization. For TCR sequencing, blood came from 25 to 35 alopecia patients at anywhere from one to four time points (pre-sensitization, 2, 6 and 24 weeks). What the study reported, not specific to this receptor: Because all patients had alopecia, a presumed autoimmune disease, the immune response of the patients might differ from that of healthy individuals. The number of TCRs above 1 in 1000 frequency did not change with DPC sensitization; there was no evidence of global repertoire structure alterations. After repeated subsampling, changes were observed in the strength of the expansion versus patch-test correlation and in the threshold at which the correlation became significant. Compared with pre-sensitization or healthy control sets, expanded TCRs formed significantly more large CDR3 similarity clusters, which is consistent with antigen-driven responses. Patch test score was positively correlated with the number of PT1 expanded TCRs, with significance at thresholds 8, 16 and 32 but not at 4.

From cysteine to phenylalanine, the CDR3 is 13 amino acids long. Of all the DNA, just the CDR3 is kept, 39 bases in frame from base 1. For CDR1 and CDR2, the germline V gene lists SGHTA and FQGNSA. The time point label here, explained by the study, means: pre-sensitization, week 0. The treatment or condition label on this specimen signifies: therapeutic diphenylcyclopropenone sensitization with weekly scalp DPC. Blood at each patch-test visit was drawn before the patch test was applied. Patients were considered eligible if aged 18 to 70, diagnosed with alopecia and deemed suitable for DPC therapy, and patients were excluded if pregnant. Total RNA was isolated from unfractionated whole blood collected in Tempus Blood RNA tubes. Library preparation was by RACE. Sequencing relied on a NextSeq 500. Library preparation attached unique molecular identifiers to individual cDNA molecules for quantitative, reproducible TCR counting. For every blood RNA sample, sequencing covered both the TCR alpha and TCR beta chains. The authors' pipeline ran thus. A median of roughly 100,000 TCRs per sample was observed, with a range of 23,224 to 690,600. The Decombinator software suite was used to annotate the V, J and CDR3 of the TCR reads. For PS versus PT1 abundance plots, all samples were subsampled to the same number of TCRs (28,000). TCRs were defined as expanded if absent before sensitization and observed at least eight times at the 2-week time point. TCRdb took the public reads, trimmed them with fastp at Q25, ran MiXCR for clone calling and kept in-frame beta chains. Identical CDR3 protein sequences are pooled into one entry, listed with their most common genes and DNA. TCRdb's processing, not the authors' own work, is the source of the V and J calls. This sample gives about 80,000 distinct CDR3 sequences in total; around 15% of them show up just once. About 4.6% of the sample lies in the top ten.

This clonotype was picked up a small number of times. Its antigen is currently not known. Compared with germline, one end of the junction differs, possibly owing to a read error. This material consisted of whole blood, taken in connection with sensitization to the hapten diphenylcyclopropenone (DPC). The chain was built from TRBV7-2 and TRBJ1-2; too little of a D gene remains to name it. The sequence derives from a woman aged 45-65 years with alopecia areata. Some clones in this sample may be carry-over from other donors' samples. The nucleotide sequence reads as follows: TGTGCCTGCAGCCCCCCTGGAGCCTATGGCTACACCTTC. This gives the protein CACSPPGAYGYTF.